This entry describes one T cell receptor (beta chain). The target antigen is unknown. These data come from a study of identical twins. Regarding the study as a whole: In cord blood, abundant beta clonotypes had fewer insertions; memory showed no trend.

Each CDR3 protein is one row after TCRdb ran MiXCR on the 5' RACE reads. The sample records hundreds of thousands of distinct CDR3 sequences, 18% being singletons. The CDR3 extends over 16 amino acids. The ends were cut back, 0 bases at V and 7 bases at J, with 13 bases in the middle. Germline V gene lookup returns CDR1 ENHRY and CDR2 SYGVKD. The donors were all healthy and Caucasian. These data were likewise used in another study, on T cells expressing NK-cell markers. From that report: Serological testing identified seven of the eight sequenced donors as HCMV-seropositive and one as seronegative.

V gene TRBV10-3 combines with J gene TRBJ2-6; D may be TRBD2 (6 bases). The TCR originated in a woman aged 18 to 35 in good health. Sequenced input: PBMCs. The CDR3 nucleotides read TGTGCCATCAGTGAGTCGTCGGGGGATGAAGCCAACGTCCTGACTTTC. The encoded protein is CAISESSGDEANVLTF.